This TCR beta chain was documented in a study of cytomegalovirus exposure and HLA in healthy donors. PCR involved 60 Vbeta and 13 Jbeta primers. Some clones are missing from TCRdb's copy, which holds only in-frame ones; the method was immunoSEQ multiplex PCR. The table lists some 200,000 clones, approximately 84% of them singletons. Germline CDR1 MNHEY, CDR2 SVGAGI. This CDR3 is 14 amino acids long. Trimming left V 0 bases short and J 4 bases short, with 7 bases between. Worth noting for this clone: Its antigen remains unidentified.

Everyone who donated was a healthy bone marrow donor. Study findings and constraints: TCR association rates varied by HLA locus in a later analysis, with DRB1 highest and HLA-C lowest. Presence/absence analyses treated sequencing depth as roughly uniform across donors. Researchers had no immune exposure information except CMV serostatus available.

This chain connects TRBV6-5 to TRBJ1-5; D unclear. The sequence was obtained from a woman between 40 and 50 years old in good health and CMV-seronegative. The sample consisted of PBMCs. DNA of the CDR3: TGTGCCAGCAGTTACTCGGCCGAAAATCAGCCCCAGCATTTT. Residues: CASSYSAENQPQHF.